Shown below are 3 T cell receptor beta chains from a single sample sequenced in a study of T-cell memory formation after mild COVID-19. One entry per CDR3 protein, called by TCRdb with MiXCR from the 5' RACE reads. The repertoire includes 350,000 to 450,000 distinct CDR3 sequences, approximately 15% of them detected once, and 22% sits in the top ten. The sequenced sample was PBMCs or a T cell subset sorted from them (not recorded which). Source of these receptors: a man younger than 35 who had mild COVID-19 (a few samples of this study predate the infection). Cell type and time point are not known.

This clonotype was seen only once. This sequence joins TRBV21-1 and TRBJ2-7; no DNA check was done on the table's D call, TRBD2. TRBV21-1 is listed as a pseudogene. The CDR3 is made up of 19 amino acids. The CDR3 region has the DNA TGTGCCAGCAGCCTTCTCTTGGGGCCGGGACCTAGCCTCTCCTACGAGCAGTACTTC. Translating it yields CASSLLLGPGPSLSYEQYF.

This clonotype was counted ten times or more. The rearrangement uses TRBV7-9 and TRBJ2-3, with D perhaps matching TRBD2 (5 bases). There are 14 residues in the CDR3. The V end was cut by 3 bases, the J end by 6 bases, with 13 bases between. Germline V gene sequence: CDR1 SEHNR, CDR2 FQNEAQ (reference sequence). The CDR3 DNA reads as TGTGCCAGCAGCTTTCGCGGGTTAGGTGATACGCAGTATTTT. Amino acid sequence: CASSFRGLGDTQYF. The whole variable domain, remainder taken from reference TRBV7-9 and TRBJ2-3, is DTGVSQNPRHKITKRGQNVTFRCDPISEHNRLYWYRQTLGQGPEFLTYFQNEAQLEKSRLLSDRFSAERPKGSFSTLEIQRTEQGDSAMYLCASSFRGLGDTQYFGPGTRLTVL.

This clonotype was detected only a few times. In nucleotides, the CDR3 is TGTGCCACCAGTTCGAGAGCTGGGGCCAACGTCCTGACTTTC. Protein sequence: CATSSRAGANVLTF. V gene TRBV24-1 combines with J gene TRBJ2-6; no clear D gene. V was pared by 6 bases and J by 2 bases, with 7 bases between. The CDR3 extends over 14 amino acids. In germline, CDR1 is KGHDR, CDR2 SFDVKD.